Following are 29 T cell receptor beta chains from one sample sequenced in a study of graft-versus-host responses after intestinal transplantation. Profiling relied on immunoSEQ multiplex PCR, and the TCRdb table lists in-frame clones only, not all of them. In the table there are about 30,000 clones, 70% to 90% of which are singletons. Source: PBMCs, taken around 480 days after intestinal transplantation. The receptor source for this set is a human patient who received an intestinal transplant, so some T cells may come from the graft donor.

V is TRBV6-5 and J is TRBJ1-3; perhaps TRBD1 as D (6 bases). This CDR3 contains 13 residues. V lost 10 bases to trimming and J lost 4 bases, with 14 bases between them. CDR1 MNHEY and CDR2 SVGAGI come from the germline V gene. The CDR3 loop reads CATLQGNGNTIYF. The CDR3 DNA reads TGTGCCACCCTACAGGGTAACGGAAACACCATATATTTT.

V is TRBV6-1 and J is TRBJ2-3; D is possibly TRBD2 (6 bases). V lost 2 bases and J 0 bases, leaving 18 bases between the germline ends. Germline V gene data show CDR1 as MNHNS and CDR2 as SASEGT. The CDR3 contains 18 residues. The CDR3 reads CASSESPSAISSTDTQYF. DNA for the CDR3: TGTGCCAGCAGTGAAAGTCCTAGCGCGATATCAAGCACAGATACGCAGTATTTT.

This chain joins TRBV5-4 and TRBJ2-1; D is ambiguous. Germline-derived CDR1 and CDR2 are SGHNT and YYREEE (reference sequence). CDR3 length: 12 residues. Deletions cut 0 bases from V and 4 bases from J, with 2 bases between. The CDR3 here is CASSLAYNEQFF. Written as DNA, the CDR3 is TGTGCCAGCAGCTTGGCATACAATGAGCAGTTCTTC.

The J gene is TRBJ2-7, the V gene TRBV25-1; D perhaps matches TRBD2 (5 bases). CDR3 length equals 13 residues. The germline V gene encodes CDR1 MGHDK and CDR2 SYGVNS. V lost 1 base and J 5 bases, leaving 9 bases between the germline ends. The CDR3 is CASSESPGNEQYF. The CDR3 coding sequence is TGTGCCAGCAGTGAATCCCCGGGGAACGAGCAGTACTTC.

The V call is TRBV19, the J call TRBJ2-1; possibly TRBD1 or TRBD2 for D (5 bases each). Germline V lookup: CDR1 LNHDA, CDR2 SQIVND (reference sequence). The CDR3 contains 15 residues. The ends were cut back, 6 bases at V and 7 bases at J, with 19 bases in the middle. In nucleotides, the CDR3 is TGTGCCAGTAGGTATGGGGGTCTTGAAATGAATGAGCAGTTCTTC. It yields the protein CASRYGGLEMNEQFF.

The chain uses TRBV7-9 and TRBJ2-3, with 7 bases aligning to TRBD2. The ends lost 1 base at V and 2 bases at J; junction bases unmatched: 6. Germline V gene data show CDR1 as SEHNR and CDR2 as FQNEAQ (reference sequence). This CDR3 is built from 16 residues. CDR3 loop: CASSLVPSGSTDTQYF. In DNA, the CDR3 is TGTGCCAGCAGCTTAGTTCCTAGCGGTTCCACAGATACGCAGTATTTT.

V and J are TRBV11-2 and TRBJ1-4, with D possibly being TRBD1 (5 bases). V was clipped by 5 bases and J by 0 bases, with 13 bases between them. This CDR3 spans 16 amino acids. Germline CDR1 and CDR2: SGHAT and FQNNGV. The CDR3 region is CASSPIRGATNEKLFF. The CDR3 coding sequence is TGTGCCAGCAGCCCCATTAGAGGGGCAACTAATGAAAAACTGTTTTTT.

V gene TRBV27 combines with J gene TRBJ2-3, with TRBD1 matching 8 bases. Unmatched junction bases numbered 2, after V lost 2 bases and J lost 1 base. From germline, CDR1 is MNHEY and CDR2 SMNVEV (reference sequence). This CDR3 region has 15 residues. CDR3 region: CASSLPGGGTDTQYF. In nucleotides, the CDR3 is TGTGCCAGCAGTTTACCAGGGGGCGGCACAGATACGCAGTATTTT.

V gene TRBV10-1 combines with J gene TRBJ1-1; 8 bases align to TRBD1. The CDR3 covers 14 residues. Germline V gene data show CDR1 as WNHNN and CDR2 as SYGVQD (reference sequence). The V and J ends lost 6 bases and 1 base, in that order; junction bases with no gene match: 4. CDR3 sequence (DNA): TGCGCCAGCAGATCCGGGACAGGGAACACTGAAGCTTTCTTT. Protein sequence: CASRSGTGNTEAFF.

The chain links TRBV27 to TRBJ2-1, with D hard to call. V lost 2 bases, J lost 4 bases, and 15 bases lay in between. The germline CDR1 and CDR2 sequences are MNHEY and SMNVEV (reference sequence). The CDR3 consists of 16 residues. The CDR3 is CASSLMWDSPYNEQFF. The CDR3 DNA sequence: TGTGCCAGCAGTTTAATGTGGGATAGCCCATACAATGAGCAGTTCTTC.

V and J are TRBV27 and TRBJ2-1; 8 bases fit TRBD2. The CDR3 totals 17 residues. Germline V lookup: CDR1 MNHEY, CDR2 SMNVEV (reference sequence). Trimming at V came to 3 bases and at J to 7 bases, leaving 14 bases not matched to a gene. For the CDR3, the DNA is TGTGCCAGCAGTTTTCTCCCCCGGGGGGGCCCAGAAAATGAGCAGTTCTTC. Amino acid sequence: CASSFLPRGGPENEQFF.

In this sample, this clone turned up once. CDR3: CASSVDGGGEQFF. CDR3 sequence (DNA): TGTGCCAGCAGCGTAGACGGTGGAGGTGAGCAGTTCTTC. The chain employs TRBV9 and TRBJ2-1; a weak D match, TRBD2 (5 bases). CDR1 SGDLS and CDR2 YYNGEE come from the germline V gene. With 0 bases removed from V and 9 bases from J, the gap between germline ends came to 10 bases. The CDR3 is 13 amino acids.

This chain links TRBV14 with TRBJ2-1; 7 bases fit TRBD2. CDR1 and CDR2 (germline): SGHDN, FVKESK. V was clipped by 1 base and J by 6 bases; unmatched bases: 6. This CDR3 is 15 amino acids long. The DNA for the CDR3 is TGTGCCAGCAGCCAAGTACTAGCGCTCACCAATGAGCAGTTCTTC. Translation: CASSQVLALTNEQFF.

This sequence joins TRBV28 and TRBJ2-1; 7 nucleotides line up with TRBD1. Losses at the gene ends were 6 bases for V and 6 bases for J; bases not matched to a gene: 11. This CDR3 has 15 residues. Germline lookup yields CDR1 MDHEN and CDR2 SYDVKM. CDR3 DNA: TGTGCCAGCAGCCCAGACAGGGTCGCTTTCAATGAGCAGTTCTTC. Encoded protein: CASSPDRVAFNEQFF.

The rearrangement uses TRBV7-9 and TRBJ2-7; no reliable D call. The CDR3 consists of 13 residues. Germline loops: CDR1 SEHNR, CDR2 FQNEAQ (reference sequence). V lost 1 base, J lost 4 bases, and 8 bases lay in between. CDR3 sequence: CASSLVGRYEQYF. The CDR3 DNA is TGTGCCAGCAGCTTAGTCGGTCGATACGAGCAGTACTTC.

The chain couples TRBV6-1 to TRBJ2-1; 12 bases are shared with TRBD2. The CDR3 loop spans 17 amino acids. The germline CDR1 and CDR2 sequences are MNHNS and SASEGT. Germline trimming cut 3 bases from V and 8 bases from J; bases unmatched to any gene: 11. CDR3 in amino acids: CASSDRASGGVGDEQFF. DNA of the CDR3: TGTGCCAGCAGTGATAGGGCTAGCGGGGGGGTAGGGGATGAGCAGTTCTTC.

The chain links TRBV19 to TRBJ2-5; tentatively, D is TRBD1 (6 bases). Between the trimmed V and J ends, which lost 7 bases and 2 bases, there was a span of 14 bases. Germline V gene sequence: CDR1 LNHDA, CDR2 SQIVND (reference sequence). CDR3 size: 14 residues. CDR3 DNA sequence: TGTGCCAGTAAGACTGACAGGCTACAAGAGACCCAGTACTTC. Translating gives CASKTDRLQETQYF. The entire variable domain, with the rest obtained from reference TRBV19 and TRBJ2-5, is as follows: DGGITQSPKYLFRKEGQNVTLSCEQNLNHDAMYWYRQDPGQGLRLIYYSQIVNDFQKGDIAEGYSVSREKKESFPLTVTSAQKNPTAFYLCASKTDRLQETQYFGPGTRLLVL.

This rearrangement joins TRBV11-2 to TRBJ2-3, with D hard to call. Deletions cut 5 bases from V and 3 bases from J, with 6 bases between. Per the germline V gene, CDR1 is SGHAT and CDR2 is FQNNGV. The CDR3 length is 12 residues. Here the CDR3 reads CASSPQTDTQYF. The CDR3 nucleotides read TGTGCCAGCAGCCCCCAAACAGATACGCAGTATTTT. Complete variable domain (other parts from reference TRBV11-2 and TRBJ2-3): EAGVAQSPRYKIIEKRQSVAFWCNPISGHATLYWYQQILGQGPKLLIQFQNNGVVDDSQLPKDRFSAERLKGVDSTLKIQPAKLEDSAVYLCASSPQTDTQYFGPGTRLTVL.

This clone was counted once. The chain joins TRBV18 to TRBJ2-1; D not certain. V was trimmed by 2 bases and J by 6 bases, leaving 11 bases between them. The germline gives CDR1 KGHSH, CDR2 LQKENI. This CDR3 comprises 14 residues. The CDR3 here is CASSPDWVGNEQFF. The CDR3 nucleotides read TGTGCCAGCTCACCAGATTGGGTGGGCAATGAGCAGTTCTTC.

The chain recombines TRBV19 with TRBJ2-2; 8 bases are shared with TRBD1. With 5 bases clipped from V and 10 bases from J, the junction kept 15 bases outside the gene matches. The CDR3 has 16 amino acids. Germline assignment: CDR1 LNHDA and CDR2 SQIVND (reference sequence). The DNA of the CDR3 is TGTGCCAGTAGTCTCAGAGGACAGGGTATTGGGAAGGAGCTGTTTTTT. This encodes CASSLRGQGIGKELFF.

This rearrangement joins TRBV30 to TRBJ2-2; D may match TRBD1 or TRBD2 (5 bases each). The V and J ends lost 4 bases and 3 bases respectively, with 12 bases between them. This CDR3 contains 14 residues. From germline, CDR1 is GTSNPN and CDR2 SVGIG (reference sequence). The CDR3, as DNA: TGTGCCTGGACCCTGGGACCTTACACCGGGGAGCTGTTTTTT. This sequence encodes CAWTLGPYTGELFF.

V usage is TRBV5-1 and J usage is TRBJ1-2; 9 nucleotides align to TRBD1. The CDR3 loop spans 15 amino acids. Germline CDR1 reads SGHRS; CDR2 reads YFSETQ. V shed 3 bases, J shed 4 bases, and the junction held 7 bases outside the gene matches. The CDR3 DNA sequence: TGCGCCAGCAGCTCCGGGACAGGGATGGGCTATGGCTACACCTTC. It encodes CASSSGTGMGYGYTF.

V is TRBV10-1 and J is TRBJ2-1, with D maybe TRBD2 (6 bases). There are 13 residues in the CDR3. Per the germline V gene, CDR1 is WNHNN and CDR2 is SYGVQD (reference sequence). Trimming removed 4 bases at V and 9 bases at J, with 13 bases between. CDR3 in DNA: TGCGCCAGCAGTGGCCAGCGGGTGGGTGAGCAGTTCTTC. This translates into CASSGQRVGEQFF.

The rearrangement links TRBV30 to TRBJ1-1; D gene uncertain. The germline CDR1 and CDR2 sequences are GTSNPN and SVGIG (reference sequence). V was pared by 2 bases and J by 1 base, with 11 bases between. The CDR3 is 14 residues long. This CDR3 reads CAWSSGARNTEAFF. The CDR3, as DNA: TGTGCCTGGAGTTCGGGAGCTCGGAACACTGAAGCTTTCTTT.

The chain carries TRBV19 and TRBJ2-7; the D gene is possibly TRBD1 (6 bases). The CDR3 is 15 amino acids. Trimming took 3 bases from V and 2 from J, leaving 14 bases between them. Germline CDR1 LNHDA, CDR2 SQIVND (reference sequence). DNA of the CDR3: TGTGCCAGTAGTATTGGGGGCACTAACACCTACGAGCAGTACTTC. This codes for CASSIGGTNTYEQYF.

The V call is TRBV6-4, the J call TRBJ2-1, with 9 bases that match TRBD2. V trimming: 3 bases; J trimming: 9 bases; junction bases outside the gene matches: 6. The CDR3 has 14 residues. Germline V gene sequence: CDR1 MRHNA, CDR2 SNTAGT. CDR3 region: CASSEAGGGFEQFF. CDR3 in DNA: TGTGCCAGCAGTGAAGCGGGAGGTGGATTTGAGCAGTTCTTC.

This clone was counted only a few times. The rearrangement uses TRBV6-6 and TRBJ1-1; TRBD1 aligns across 8 bases. CDR1 is MNHNY and CDR2 is SVGAGI in the germline V gene (reference sequence). This CDR3 comprises 15 residues. V trimming: 6 bases; J trimming: 4 bases; junction bases outside the gene matches: 10. For the CDR3, the DNA is TGTGCCAGCAGCCTCTCAGGGGGCAAGGCCACTGAAGCTTTCTTT. Its translation: CASSLSGGKATEAFF.

The chain is built from TRBV27 and TRBJ1-2; a weak D match, TRBD1 (5 bases). The length of the CDR3 is 17 residues. The V gene lost 5 bases and the J gene lost 0 bases, with 19 bases spanning the gap. Germline V gene lookup returns CDR1 MNHEY and CDR2 SMNVEV (reference sequence). CDR3 sequence reads: CASSPHRPRYSNYGYTF. CDR3 nucleotides: TGTGCCAGCAGTCCGCACAGGCCTCGATACTCTAACTATGGCTACACCTTC.

This rearrangement joins TRBV30 to TRBJ1-1; 8 bases are a match to TRBD1. CDR3 size: 17 residues. The trim removed 0 bases at V and 2 bases at J, leaving 11 bases unmatched. Germline V gives CDR1 GTSNPN, CDR2 SVGIG (reference sequence). The CDR3 loop is CAWSVVFGRGLNTEAFF. The DNA of the CDR3 is TGTGCCTGGAGTGTAGTCTTTGGCAGGGGGCTTAACACTGAAGCTTTCTTT.